Sequencing of this TCR beta chain was carried out in a study of CD8+ T cells in alopecia areata. Study findings and constraints: Mice showed TCR sharing more clearly than patients did, possibly owing to HLA. Affected scalp, especially in alopecia totalis/universalis, had a higher clonality than normal scalp did.

As to this clone: No antigen is known for it.

RNA was isolated and reverse transcribed to cDNA, the sequencing template. TCRdb's copy holds only in-frame clones and misses some; the assay was immunoSEQ multiplex PCR. This table holds about 150,000 clones, 80% to 90% found once. CDR1 is MNHEY, CDR2 SVGAGI, per germline. The CDR3 sequence is 14 residues long. Trimming left V 5 bases short and J 6 bases short, with 17 bases between. The sequenced sample was CD8+ T cells sorted from blood, obtained at week 0. The chain uses TRBV6-5 and TRBJ2-7; maybe TRBD1 (6 bases). This clonotype was sampled from a human donor with alopecia areata. CDR3 DNA: TGTGCCAGCAGTCGATATTCCGGACAGAGCGAGCAGTACTTC. Translating gives CASSRYSGQSEQYF.